A single sample is the source of the 8 T cell receptor beta chains below, sequenced in a study of shared clonotypes between healthy human individuals. Measured with immunoSEQ multiplex PCR; TCRdb has only the in-frame clones, and not every one. The sample contains some 480,000 clones, less than 80% of which appear only once. The sample consisted of PBMCs. The receptors here all came from a woman aged 40 to 55 in good health. Some clones in this sample may be carry-over from other donors' samples.

The chain has TRBV5-1 and TRBJ2-5; TRBD2 is a possible D gene (5 bases). This CDR3 has 14 residues. Germline-derived CDR1 and CDR2 are SGHRS and YFSETQ. Trimming removed 2 bases from V and 3 bases from J, with 11 bases in between. CDR3 loop: CASSLGGNKETQYF. The CDR3 DNA is TGCGCCAGCAGCTTAGGAGGTAACAAAGAGACCCAGTACTTC.

This clone was counted only a few times. The rearrangement joins TRBV6-1 to TRBJ2-2; D ambiguous. Trimming shortened V by 4 bases and J by 5 bases, and 5 bases separated the two germline ends. The CDR3 totals 12 residues. Looked up from germline, CDR1 is MNHNS and CDR2 is SASEGT. The CDR3 protein is CASSAGTGELFF. For the CDR3, the DNA is TGTGCCAGCAGTGCCGGGACCGGGGAGCTGTTTTTT.

V usage is TRBV4-2 and J usage is TRBJ2-7; 7 positions agree with TRBD2. Trimming at V came to 0 bases and at J to 5 bases, leaving 10 bases not matched to a gene. The CDR3 spans 16 residues. In germline, CDR1 is LGHNA, CDR2 YNFKEQ. The CDR3 nucleotides read TGTGCCAGCAGCCAAGAGGGGAGCGGGGCGAGAAACGAGCAGTACTTC. Protein: CASSQEGSGARNEQYF.

The gene calls are TRBV19 and TRBJ2-7; TRBD1 matches 7 bases. The V and J ends lost 3 bases and 3 bases, in that order; junction bases with no gene match: 8. The CDR3 has 15 residues. CDR1 and CDR2 (germline): LNHDA, SQIVND (reference sequence). CDR3 nucleotides: TGTGCCAGTAGTATTCTCGGACAGGCAAACTACGAGCAGTACTTC. Its protein is CASSILGQANYEQYF.

The V gene is TRBV5-6, the J gene TRBJ2-5; 7 bases line up with TRBD2. In germline, CDR1 is SGHDT, CDR2 YYEEEE. V was clipped by 6 bases and J by 7 bases; unmatched bases: 12. This CDR3 region has 14 residues. Here the CDR3 reads CASTRLAALGTQYF. The CDR3 nucleotides are TGTGCCAGCACCCGACTAGCCGCCCTGGGGACCCAGTACTTC. The whole variable domain, remainder taken from reference TRBV5-6 and TRBJ2-5, is DAGVTQSPTHLIKTRGQQVTLRCSPKSGHDTVSWYQQALGQGPQFIFQYYEEEERQRGNFPDRFSGHQFPNYSSELNVNALLLGDSALYLCASTRLAALGTQYFGPGTRLLVL.

The V and J genes are TRBV30 and TRBJ1-2, with TRBD1 matching 8 bases. In germline, CDR1 is GTSNPN, CDR2 SVGIG (reference sequence). J gave up 5 bases and V 1 base, and 12 bases lay outside the gene matches. The CDR3 is made up of 16 amino acids. This CDR3 reads CAWSELDRAIRYGYTF. Written as DNA, the CDR3 is TGTGCCTGGAGTGAATTGGACAGGGCGATTCGGTATGGCTACACCTTC.

This clone was counted only a few times. This chain joins TRBV5-6 and TRBJ1-2, with 11 bases aligning to TRBD1. V shed 4 bases and J 6 bases; nucleotides not matched to a gene: 11. The CDR3 consists of 16 residues. CDR1 is SGHDT and CDR2 is YYEEEE in the germline V gene. CDR3 loop: CASSTGRGQGVHGYTF. The CDR3 nucleotides read TGTGCCAGCAGCACCGGCCGGGGACAGGGGGTTCATGGCTACACCTTC. The full variable domain, its missing parts supplied by reference TRBV5-6 and TRBJ1-2, is DAGVTQSPTHLIKTRGQQVTLRCSPKSGHDTVSWYQQALGQGPQFIFQYYEEEERQRGNFPDRFSGHQFPNYSSELNVNALLLGDSALYLCASSTGRGQGVHGYTFGSGTRLTVV.

The gene calls are TRBV5-1 and TRBJ2-1, with 14 bases lining up with TRBD2. Germline V gene lookup returns CDR1 SGHRS and CDR2 YFSETQ. The CDR3 length is 15 residues. J was trimmed by 8 bases and V by 0 bases; bases with no gene match: 1. The DNA of the CDR3 is TGCGCCAGCAGCTTGGGACTAGCGGGAGGGGATGAGCAGTTCTTC. Residues: CASSLGLAGGDEQFF.